The clone carrying this T cell receptor beta chain was seen many times. These data come from a study of T cells in Graves' hyperthyroidism and ophthalmopathy. Researchers barred patients who had uncontrolled infection, other autoimmune disease, pregnancy or lactation. This CDR3 contains 11 residues. CDR1 and CDR2 (germline): SGHNT, YENEEA. The V gene lost 6 bases and the J gene lost 8 bases, with 8 bases spanning the gap. TCR beta CDR3 regions were amplified from RNA transcripts. HTBI primers drove first-round RT-PCR of the TCR CDR3. MiXCR, applied by TCRdb to the multiplex PCR reads, yields one record per CDR3 protein. The table includes hundreds of thousands of distinct CDR3 sequences, over 15% detected once.

V is TRBV11-3 and J is TRBJ2-1; no clear D gene. The source material was blood. This TCR came from a woman aged 18-29 years with Graves' hyperthyroidism. The CDR3 protein is CASSLMDEQFF. The CDR3 DNA sequence: TGTGCCAGCAGTCTGATGGATGAGCAGTTCTTC.